This TCR beta chain was retrieved from a study of a mutant IDH1 vaccine in newly diagnosed glioma. Study-wide background: With temozolomide cycles, or 4-6 weeks after radiotherapy alone, vaccination was started.

The time point was: week 11, during vaccination. A single vaccine dose contained 300 ug of mutant IDH1 20-mer peptide, and topical imiquimod was used with it. Donors had new WHO grade 3 or 4 IDH1-mutant, ATRX-lost astrocytomas. Regarding the study as a whole: Of the patients, around 93% had vaccine-induced immune responses.

Generated by immunoSEQ multiplex PCR, the TCRdb table keeps only in-frame clones and is missing some. The sample lists some 64,000 clones; less than 85% were seen once. Germline CDR1 SEHNR, CDR2 FQNEAQ (reference sequence). The length of the CDR3 is 13 residues. Trimming stripped 2 bases from V and 3 bases from J, with 8 bases between. A word on this clone: Its specificity is not known.

The sample was PBMCs, taken from a glioma patient whose treatment included an IDH1 peptide vaccine. This sequence was found in a woman in her fifties or sixties with glioma. V gene TRBV7-9 combines with J gene TRBJ2-7; D remains ambiguous. CDR3 bases: TGTGCCAGCAGCTTACCGGCCCGCTACGAGCAGTACTTC. Translation gives CASSLPARYEQYF. Complete variable domain (other parts from reference TRBV7-9 and TRBJ2-7): DTGVSQNPRHKITKRGQNVTFRCDPISEHNRLYWYRQTLGQGPEFLTYFQNEAQLEKSRLLSDRFSAERPKGSFSTLEIQRTEQGDSAMYLCASSLPARYEQYFGPGTRLTVT.